A selection of T cell receptor beta chains follows, all from one sample in a study of cytomegalovirus exposure and HLA in healthy donors. Measured with immunoSEQ multiplex PCR; TCRdb has only the in-frame clones, and not every one. In the table there are about 140,000 clones, about 80% of which are singletons. Sequencing was carried out using PBMCs. These receptors originate from a woman between 35 and 50 years old in good health and CMV-seronegative. Both conserved end residues are part of each CDR3. The D gene is left open where the match is weak. Where a row states a size, it is once, few, many or the class of an expanded clone; other rows omit it.

>TRBD2|-|TRBV27|TRBJ2-7
TGTGCCAGCAGTCGTAGCGGGATCTACCACGAGCAGTACTTC
CASSRSGIYHEQYF
>TRBD1|-|TRBV11-3|TRBJ1-1
TGTGCCAGCAGCTCGTCCGGGACAGCCATGAACACTGAAGCTTTCTTT
CASSSSGTAMNTEAFF
>TRBD1|-|TRBV28|TRBJ2-7
TGTGCCAGCAGGGGACAGGGTGCGGCCTACGAGCAGTACTTC
CASRGQGAAYEQYF
>TRBD2|-|TRBV6-1|TRBJ2-7
TGTGCCAGCAGTAGGACAACGGGAGGCGAGCAGTACTTC
CASSRTTGGEQYF
>TRBD2|few|TRBV5-8|TRBJ2-1
TGTGCCAGCAGCTTGGGGCTAGCGGGAGACAATGAGCAGTTCTTC
CASSLGLAGDNEQFF
>-|-|TRBV9|TRBJ1-1
TGTGCCAGCAGCGTACAGGGTGGGACTGAAGCTTTCTTT
CASSVQGGTEAFF
>-|-|TRBV27|TRBJ2-5
TGTGCCAGCAAGGAAATAGGAGTTTTGGAAGAGACCCAGTACTTC
CASKEIGVLEETQYF
>-|once|TRBV5-1|TRBJ2-7
TGCGCCAGCAGCTTAGGGGACAAAACCTCCTACGAGCAGTACTTC
CASSLGDKTSYEQYF
>-|few|TRBV10-3|TRBJ1-5
TGTGCCATCAGTGAGTCGGGGGGGCCCCAGCATTTT
CAISESGGPQHF
>TRBD1|-|TRBV6-6|TRBJ2-7
TGTGCCAGCAGCGGGACAGGCGCTCGGCCCGAGCAGTACTTC
CASSGTGARPEQYF
>TRBD1|few|TRBV6-6|TRBJ2-7
TGTGCCAGCAGTTTCTTGGACAGGGCCTACGAGCAGTACTTC
CASSFLDRAYEQYF
>-|-|TRBV7-7|TRBJ2-5
TGTGCTAGCAGCCAAGGGGGGGGTCAGGAGACCCAGTACTTC
CASSQGGGQETQYF
>TRBD1|-|TRBV19|TRBJ2-4
TGTGCCAGTAGTCTGGGGACAGGGAGAGGCAAAAACATTCAGTACTTC
CASSLGTGRGKNIQYF
>-|-|TRBV28|TRBJ2-1
TGTGCCAGCACCTCACTAGGGCACAATGAGCAGTTCTTC
CASTSLGHNEQFF
>-|-|TRBV12-5|TRBJ1-2
TGTGCTAGTGGTTTATCAGACTATGGCTACACCTTC
CASGLSDYGYTF
>TRBD1|-|TRBV15|TRBJ2-7
TGTGCCACCACCAGAGGGGACAGGGACGACCTATACGAGCAGTACTTC
CATTRGDRDDLYEQYF
>-|-|TRBV4-1|TRBJ2-7
TGCGCCAGCAGCCAAGTTGAGACCAGAGGAGTTAGCGCCTACGAGCAGTACTTC
CASSQVETRGVSAYEQYF
>-|-|TRBV21-1|TRBJ1-5
TGTGCCAGCAGCAAACCCGCAGGGTTGTATCAGCCCCAGCATTTT
CASSKPAGLYQPQHF
>-|-|TRBV7-2|TRBJ2-3
TGTGCCAGCAGCTTAGCCCGAGCCACAGATACGCAGTATTTT
CASSLARATDTQYF
>TRBD2|-|TRBV6-4|TRBJ2-7
TGTGCCAGCAGTGACTTTGGGGCTAGCGGGAGGCGAAAGGGGCAGTACTTC
CASSDFGASGRRKGQYF
>-|-|TRBV11-3|TRBJ1-3
TGTGCCAGCAGCTTATATGACACTGACACCATATATTTT
CASSLYDTDTIYF
>TRBD1|-|TRBV15|TRBJ2-7
TGTGCCACCAGCTTAGGACAGGGGGGTGCCTACGAGCAGTACTTC
CATSLGQGGAYEQYF
>-|once|TRBV7-9|TRBJ2-5
TGTGCCAGCAGCTTAGGTTCGGGAGAGACCCAGTACTTC
CASSLGSGETQYF
>-|-|TRBV5-1|TRBJ1-4
TGCGCCAGCAGCAGGGGGTGGGCTGAAAAACTGTTTTTT
CASSRGWAEKLFF
>-|once|TRBV27|TRBJ2-5
TGTGCCAGCAGTTGGACTACCGGGACCGAAGAGACCCAGTACTTC
CASSWTTGTEETQYF
>TRBD1|-|TRBV4-1|TRBJ2-7
TGCGCCAGCAGCCCTCCGGGACAGGGGAGCTACGAGCAGTACTTC
CASSPPGQGSYEQYF
>TRBD1|-|TRBV5-4|TRBJ2-7
TGTGCCAGCAGCTGGGGGGGACAGGGGGCCTACGAGCAGTACTTC
CASSWGGQGAYEQYF
>-|-|TRBV28|TRBJ2-7
TGTGCCAGCAGTTTATGGGGGGCCCACGAGCAGTACTTC
CASSLWGAHEQYF
>-|-|TRBV5-8|TRBJ2-7
TGTGCCAGCAGCTTGGGCTACTTCTACGAGCAGTACTTC
CASSLGYFYEQYF
>-|-|TRBV5-1|TRBJ2-1
TGCGCCAGCAGCTTGAAGACGGGCTACAATGAGCAGTTCTTC
CASSLKTGYNEQFF
>TRBD2|-|TRBV5-6|TRBJ2-5
TGTGCCAGCAGCTCCCGTAGAGTAGCGGGAGGGTACTTC
CASSSRRVAGGYF
>TRBD2|-|TRBV28|TRBJ2-1
TGTGCCAGCAGGGGTAATAGCGGGAGGTGGGACAATGAGCAGTTCTTC
CASRGNSGRWDNEQFF
>TRBD1|-|TRBV19|TRBJ2-2
TGTGCCAGTACGACAGGGGGGACGAACACCGGGGAGCTGTTTTTT
CASTTGGTNTGELFF
>TRBD2|-|TRBV4-1|TRBJ2-1
TGCGCCAGCAGCCAAGAGCCGGGACTAGCGGGAAATGAGCAGTTCTTC
CASSQEPGLAGNEQFF
>TRBD1|-|TRBV5-1|TRBJ2-7
TGCGCCAGCAGCCACACAGGGGGCTACGAGCAGTACTTC
CASSHTGGYEQYF
>-|few|TRBV30|TRBJ1-6
TGTGCCCAAGGCAGGGGAAGAGTTAATTCACCCCTCCACTTT
CAQGRGRVNSPLHF
>TRBD2|-|TRBV4-1|TRBJ2-3
TGCGCCAGCAGCCAAGATTGGCTAGCGGGAGGGGCAGATACGCAGTATTTT
CASSQDWLAGGADTQYF
>-|few|TRBV28|TRBJ2-2
TGTGCCAGCAGTTTCTCTCCAGCGGGTGCGGGCCGAGAGACCGGGGAGCTGTTTTTT
CASSFSPAGAGRETGELFF
>TRBD1|-|TRBV28|TRBJ1-2
TGTGCCAGCAGTTTCGGGACAGGGGGCTATGGCTACACCTTC
CASSFGTGGYGYTF
>-|-|TRBV28|TRBJ1-5
TGTGCCAGCAGTCTGAACCCTGTAGTCAATCAGCCCCAGCATTTT
CASSLNPVVNQPQHF
>TRBD2|-|TRBV9|TRBJ2-7
TGTGCCAGCAGCGTAGCCCTAGCGGGAGTTATCGACGAGCAGTACTTC
CASSVALAGVIDEQYF
>-|once|TRBV7-2|TRBJ2-7
TGTGCCAGCAGCTTAGATTACGAGCAGTACTTC
CASSLDYEQYF
>TRBD1|-|TRBV6-6|TRBJ1-6
TGTGCCAGCACCTGGACAGGGGGGAATTCACCCCTCCACTTT
CASTWTGGNSPLHF
>TRBD1|once|TRBV5-1|TRBJ1-1
TGCGCCAGCAGCTTTGACAAAAACAGGGGTAAAGCTTTCTTT
CASSFDKNRGKAFF
>TRBD1|-|TRBV4-3|TRBJ2-2
TGCGCCAGCAGCCACACTCAGACAGGGAGTAACACCGGGGAGCTGTTTTTT
CASSHTQTGSNTGELFF
>-|-|TRBV7-9|TRBJ2-3
TGTGCCAGCAGCTTATCCGGGGGGCGGACAGATACGCAGTATTTT
CASSLSGGRTDTQYF
>-|-|TRBV9|TRBJ2-1
TGTGCCAGCAGCGTAGCGGGAGACTACCCCAATGAGCAGTTCTTC
CASSVAGDYPNEQFF
>-|-|TRBV9|TRBJ2-3
TGTGCCAGCAGCGTAGCTACGGGAAAAAATACGCAGTATTTT
CASSVATGKNTQYF
>-|-|TRBV9|TRBJ2-1
TGTGCCAGCAGCCCCGCTGGGAGTGGGTTTTGGCAGTTCTTC
CASSPAGSGFWQFF
>-|few|TRBV5-1|TRBJ2-1
TGCGCCAGCAGCTTGGCCCAAACCCTAAACAATGAGCAGTTCTTC
CASSLAQTLNNEQFF
>TRBD2|once|TRBV30|TRBJ2-7
TGTGCTTGCGCCGCCGGGACTACCTCCGGGTCCCTCTACGAGCAGTACTTC
CACAAGTTSGSLYEQYF
>-|-|TRBV10-3|TRBJ2-7
TGTGCCATCAGTGAGTCGAATCAGGGGCTCTACGAGCAGTACTTC
CAISESNQGLYEQYF
>-|once|TRBV28|TRBJ1-1
TGTGCCAGCAGTTTCCTCCTCTCCGGGGGGGACACTGAAGCTTTCTTT
CASSFLLSGGDTEAFF
>-|-|TRBV7-8|TRBJ1-5
TGTGCCAGCAGCTTAGGCCAGGGTAGGGGTCAGCCCCAGCATTTT
CASSLGQGRGQPQHF